The present entry profiles one TCR beta chain with its context. Its antigen is not known. This sample is drawn from a study of T cell responses to AZD1222 COVID-19 vaccine. Study at large: It was second doses at about 4 or about 12 weeks that were pooled. The study, taken as a whole, reports: Sampled repertoires all dated from after the peak T cell response. Spike-wide coverage was observed for vaccine-associated CD4 TCRs, with dominant responses at 160-218 and 743-854. The study found Spike-specific TCR breadth and depth rose after two AZD1222 doses.

Trimming took 9 bases from V and 5 from J, leaving 12 bases between them. Germline CDR1 is SEHNR and CDR2 is FQNEAQ (reference sequence). CDR3 length: 12 amino acids. TCRdb's copy holds only in-frame clones and misses some; the assay was immunoSEQ multiplex PCR. The table includes 180,000 or so clones, around 94% detected once. The TCR sequence derives from an adult in good health. The chain uses TRBV7-9 and TRBJ2-3; D call uncertain. The sequencing here drew on peripheral blood, taken on day 0 of AZD1222 vaccination. CDR3 nucleotide sequence: TGTGCCAGTGGATACCGCGGAGATACGCAGTATTTT. It yields the protein CASGYRGDTQYF.